This paragraph reports one T cell receptor (beta chain). Antigen specificity is unknown. These data originate in a study of T cell responses to AZD1222 COVID-19 vaccine. Whole-study results and caveats: Spike-spanning, vaccine-associated CD4 TCRs were dominant at 160-218 and 743-854.

Assay used: immunoSEQ multiplex PCR; TCRdb lists only in-frame clones, some missing. In the table there are fewer than 90,000 clones, about nine tenths of which are singletons. V shed 6 bases and J 10 bases; nucleotides not matched to a gene: 11. There are 14 residues in the CDR3. The germline V gene encodes CDR1 SGHTA and CDR2 FQGTGA. The sample consisted of peripheral blood, taken 28 days after the second AZD1222 dose. J is TRBJ2-1 and V is TRBV7-3, with TRBD1 matching 8 bases. The sequence was collected from an adult who received the AZD1222 COVID-19 vaccine. The CDR3 protein is CASRINRGLGEQFF. The CDR3 nucleotides read TGTGCCAGCAGAATTAACAGGGGGTTGGGGGAGCAGTTCTTC.